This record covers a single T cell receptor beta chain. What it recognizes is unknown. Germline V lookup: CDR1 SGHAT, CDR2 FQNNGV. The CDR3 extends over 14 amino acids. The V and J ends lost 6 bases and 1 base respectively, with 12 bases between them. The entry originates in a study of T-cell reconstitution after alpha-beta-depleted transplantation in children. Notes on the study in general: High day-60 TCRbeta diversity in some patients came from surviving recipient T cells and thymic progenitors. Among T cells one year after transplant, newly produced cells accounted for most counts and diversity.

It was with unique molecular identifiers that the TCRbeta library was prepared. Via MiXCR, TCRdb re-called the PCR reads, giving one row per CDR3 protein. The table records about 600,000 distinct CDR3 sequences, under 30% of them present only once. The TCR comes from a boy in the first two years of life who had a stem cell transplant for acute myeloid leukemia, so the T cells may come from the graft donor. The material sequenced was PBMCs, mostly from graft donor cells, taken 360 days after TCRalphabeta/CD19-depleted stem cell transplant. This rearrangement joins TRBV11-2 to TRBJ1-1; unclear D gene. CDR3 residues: CASSLTETNTEAFF. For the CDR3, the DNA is TGTGCCAGCAGTCTCACAGAGACGAACACTGAAGCTTTCTTT.